This T cell receptor (beta chain) was recorded in a study of blood T cell repertoires in COVID-19. The method was immunoSEQ multiplex PCR; TCRdb's version includes in-frame clones alone and lacks a portion of them. The sample lists 180,000 or so clones; around 86% were seen once. The ends lost 8 bases at V and 7 bases at J; junction bases unmatched: 14. This CDR3 has 15 amino acids. Looked up from germline, CDR1 is SNHLY and CDR2 is FYNNEI. Sequencing used peripheral blood. This rearrangement joins TRBV2 to TRBJ1-5, with 7 nucleotides matching TRBD1. This sequence was found in a man aged 60 to 75 with acute or convalescent COVID-19. Here the CDR3 reads CASRGGNRGQQPQHF. Written as DNA, the CDR3 is TGTGCCAGCCGAGGGGGGAACAGGGGACAACAGCCCCAGCATTTT.